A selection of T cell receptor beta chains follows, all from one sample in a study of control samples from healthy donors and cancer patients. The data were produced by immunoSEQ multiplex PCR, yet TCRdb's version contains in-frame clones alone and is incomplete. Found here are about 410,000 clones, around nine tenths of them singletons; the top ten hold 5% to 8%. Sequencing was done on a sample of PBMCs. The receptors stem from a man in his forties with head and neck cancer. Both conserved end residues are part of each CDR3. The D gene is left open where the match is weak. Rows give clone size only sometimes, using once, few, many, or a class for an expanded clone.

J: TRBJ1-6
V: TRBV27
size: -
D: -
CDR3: CASSFEESSPLHF
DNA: TGTGCCAGCAGTTTTGAGGAGAGTTCACCCCTCCACTTT

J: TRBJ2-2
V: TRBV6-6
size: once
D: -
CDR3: CASTYWRDWSVGELFF
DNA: TGTGCCAGCACCTACTGGCGGGACTGGTCTGTTGGGGAGCTGTTTTTT

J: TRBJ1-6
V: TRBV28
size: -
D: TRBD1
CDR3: CASRIYRGLGDSPLHF
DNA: TGTGCCAGCAGGATCTACAGGGGGCTGGGTGATTCACCCCTCCACTTT

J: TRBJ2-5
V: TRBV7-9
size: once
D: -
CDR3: CASSEPRVWAQYF
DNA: TGTGCCAGCAGCGAACCTCGGGTTTGGGCCCAGTACTTC

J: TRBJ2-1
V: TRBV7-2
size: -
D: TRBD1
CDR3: CASSGQGASYNEQFF
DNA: TGTGCCAGCAGCGGACAGGGGGCCTCCTACAATGAGCAGTTCTTC

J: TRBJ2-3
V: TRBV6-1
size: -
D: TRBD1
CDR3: CASSEVLGQTSTDTQYF
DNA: TGTGCCAGCAGTGAAGTACTGGGACAGACTAGCACAGATACGCAGTATTTT

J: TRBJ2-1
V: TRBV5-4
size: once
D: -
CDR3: CASSLVQVGEQFF
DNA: TGTGCCAGCAGCTTAGTTCAGGTTGGTGAGCAGTTCTTC

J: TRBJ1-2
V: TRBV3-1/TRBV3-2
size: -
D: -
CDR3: CASSQDRTAYGYTF
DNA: TGTGCCAGCAGCCAAGATCGGACAGCCTATGGCTACACCTTC

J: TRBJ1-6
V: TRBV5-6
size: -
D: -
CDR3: CASSGVAQGYNSPLHF
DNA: TGTGCCAGCAGCGGAGTGGCGCAGGGTTATAATTCACCCCTCCACTTT

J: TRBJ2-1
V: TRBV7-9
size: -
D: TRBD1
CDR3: CASSFLQGGNEQFF
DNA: TGTGCCAGCAGCTTTCTACAGGGGGGCAATGAGCAGTTCTTC

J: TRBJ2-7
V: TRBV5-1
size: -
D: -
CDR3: CASSSRDTYYEQYF
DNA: TGCGCCAGCAGCTCCCGGGACACATACTACGAGCAGTACTTC

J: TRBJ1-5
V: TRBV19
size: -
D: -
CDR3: CASSKFSNQPQHF
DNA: TGTGCCAGTAGCAAATTTAGCAATCAGCCCCAGCATTTT

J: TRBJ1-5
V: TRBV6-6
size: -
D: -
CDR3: CASVDRTISNQPQHF
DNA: TGTGCCAGCGTTGACAGAACAATTAGCAATCAGCCCCAGCATTTT

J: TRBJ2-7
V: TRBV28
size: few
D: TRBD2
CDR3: CASSAYTGLAGTYEQYF
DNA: TGTGCCAGCAGTGCCTATACGGGACTAGCGGGAACCTACGAGCAGTACTTC

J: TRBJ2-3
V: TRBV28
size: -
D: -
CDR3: CASSRTVTGTNTDTQYF
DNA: TGTGCCAGCAGCCGAACGGTTACAGGGACAAACACAGATACGCAGTATTTT

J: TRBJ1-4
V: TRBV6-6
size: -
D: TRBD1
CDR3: CASSQRKTGVVYYEKLFF
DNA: TGTGCCAGCAGTCAGAGAAAGACAGGGGTCGTGTATTATGAAAAACTGTTTTTT

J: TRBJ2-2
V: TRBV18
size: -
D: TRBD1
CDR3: CASSPQLPGQYTGELFF
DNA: TGTGCCAGCTCACCCCAGCTGCCGGGACAGTACACCGGGGAGCTGTTTTTT

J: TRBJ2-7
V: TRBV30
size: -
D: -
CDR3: CAWSHRVAVGRDEQYF
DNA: TGTGCCTGGAGTCACAGGGTAGCAGTTGGTAGAGACGAGCAGTACTTC

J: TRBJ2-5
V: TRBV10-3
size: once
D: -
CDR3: CVISEQSGQGRETQYF
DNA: TGTGTCATCAGTGAGCAAAGTGGGCAGGGGCGGGAGACCCAGTACTTC

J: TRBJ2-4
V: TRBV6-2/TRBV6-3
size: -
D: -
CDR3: CASSYPRDLAKNIQYF
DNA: TGTGCCAGCAGTTACCCCAGGGACTTAGCCAAAAACATTCAGTACTTC

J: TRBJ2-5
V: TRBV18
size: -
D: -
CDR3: CASSLDQYSQYF
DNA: TGTGCCAGCTCACTTGATCAGTATTCCCAGTACTTC

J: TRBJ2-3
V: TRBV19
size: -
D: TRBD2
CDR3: CASRSPPGLAVDTQYF
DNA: TGTGCCAGTAGATCCCCCCCGGGACTAGCGGTAGATACGCAGTATTTT

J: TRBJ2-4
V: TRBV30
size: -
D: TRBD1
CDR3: CAWSPTGDIQYF
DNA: TGTGCCTGGAGTCCCACAGGGGACATTCAGTACTTC

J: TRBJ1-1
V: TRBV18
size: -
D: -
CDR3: CATSTANTEAFF
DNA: TGTGCCACCTCGACAGCGAACACTGAAGCTTTCTTT

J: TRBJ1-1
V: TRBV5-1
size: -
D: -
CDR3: CASSLGYGGHTEAFF
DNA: TGCGCCAGCAGCCTCGGATATGGGGGTCACACTGAAGCTTTCTTT

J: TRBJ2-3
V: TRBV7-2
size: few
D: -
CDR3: CASSEGLAADTQYF
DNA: TGTGCCAGCAGCGAGGGACTTGCGGCAGATACGCAGTATTTT

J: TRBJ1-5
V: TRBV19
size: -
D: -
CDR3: CASSGAGRDQPQHF
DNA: TGTGCCAGTAGTGGGGCAGGGCGAGATCAGCCCCAGCATTTT

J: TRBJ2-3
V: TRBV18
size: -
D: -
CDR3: CASSPRQASTDTQYF
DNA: TGTGCCAGCTCACCTCGACAGGCTAGCACAGATACGCAGTATTTT

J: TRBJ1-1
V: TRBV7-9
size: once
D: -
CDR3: CASSLRTGEAFF
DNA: TGTGCCAGCAGCCTCCGGACCGGAGAAGCTTTCTTT

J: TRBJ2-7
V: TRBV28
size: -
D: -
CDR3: CASSYPPYEQYF
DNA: TGTGCCAGCAGTTATCCGCCCTACGAGCAGTACTTC

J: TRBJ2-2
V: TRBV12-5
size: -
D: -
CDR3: CASGGRVTGELFF
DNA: TGTGCTAGTGGCGGCAGGGTCACCGGGGAGCTGTTTTTT

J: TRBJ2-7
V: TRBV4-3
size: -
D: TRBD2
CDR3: CASSQDLGTNSYEQYF
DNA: TGCGCCAGCAGCCAAGATCTTGGGACTAACTCCTACGAGCAGTACTTC

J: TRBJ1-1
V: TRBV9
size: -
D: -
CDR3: CASSVSGMNTEAFF
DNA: TGTGCCAGCAGCGTAAGCGGCATGAACACTGAAGCTTTCTTT

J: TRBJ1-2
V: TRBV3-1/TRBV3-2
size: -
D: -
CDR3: CASSLSKAYYGYTF
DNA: TGTGCCAGCAGCCTGAGTAAGGCGTATTATGGCTACACCTTC

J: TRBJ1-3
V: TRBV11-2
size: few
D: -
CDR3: CASSLAGGGSGNTIYF
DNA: TGTGCCAGCAGCTTAGCCGGAGGGGGATCTGGAAACACCATATATTTT

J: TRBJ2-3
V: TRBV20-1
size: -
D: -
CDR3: CSASGGASTDTQYF
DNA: TGCAGTGCTAGTGGTGGGGCTAGCACAGATACGCAGTATTTT

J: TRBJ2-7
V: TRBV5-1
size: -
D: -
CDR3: CASSLARTYVSYEQYF
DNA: TGCGCCAGCAGCTTGGCCCGGACTTACGTCTCCTACGAGCAGTACTTC

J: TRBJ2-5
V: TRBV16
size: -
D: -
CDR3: CASSQSTGQQETQYF
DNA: TGTGCCAGCAGCCAATCTACAGGGCAACAAGAGACCCAGTACTTC

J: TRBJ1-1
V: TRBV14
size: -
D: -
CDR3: CASSQYRISEAFF
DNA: TGTGCCAGCAGCCAATACAGGATCTCTGAAGCTTTCTTT

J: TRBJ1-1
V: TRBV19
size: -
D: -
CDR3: CASSLDGDTGDEAFF
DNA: TGTGCCAGTAGTCTTGACGGAGACACGGGAGATGAAGCTTTCTTT

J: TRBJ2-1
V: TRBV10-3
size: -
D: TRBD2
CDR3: CANLAGTYNEQFF
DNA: TGTGCCAATTTAGCGGGGACCTACAATGAGCAGTTCTTC

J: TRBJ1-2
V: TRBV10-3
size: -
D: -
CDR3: CAIRSRDTAYGYTF
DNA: TGTGCCATCAGAAGTAGGGACACCGCCTATGGCTACACCTTC

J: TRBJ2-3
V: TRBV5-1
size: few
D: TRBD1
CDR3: CASSWTGSDTQYF
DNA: TGCGCCAGCAGCTGGACAGGGTCGGATACGCAGTATTTT

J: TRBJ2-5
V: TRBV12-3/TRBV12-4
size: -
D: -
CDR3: CASKPGSQETQYF
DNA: TGTGCCAGCAAGCCGGGCTCTCAAGAGACCCAGTACTTC

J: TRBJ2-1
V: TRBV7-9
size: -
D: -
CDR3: CASSLQGNEQFF
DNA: TGTGCCAGCAGCTTACAAGGAAATGAGCAGTTCTTC

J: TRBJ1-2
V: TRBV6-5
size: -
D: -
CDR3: CASSSLRGAGYTF
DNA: TGTGCCAGCAGTTCCCTGCGGGGGGCAGGCTACACCTTC

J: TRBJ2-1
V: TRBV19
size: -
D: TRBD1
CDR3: CASSKRSQGAEQFF
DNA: TGTGCCAGTAGTAAGAGATCGCAGGGGGCTGAGCAGTTCTTC

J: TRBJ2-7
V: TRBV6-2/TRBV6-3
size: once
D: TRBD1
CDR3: CASSRGQGVSYEQYF
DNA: TGTGCCAGCAGTAGGGGCCAGGGGGTTTCCTACGAGCAGTACTTC

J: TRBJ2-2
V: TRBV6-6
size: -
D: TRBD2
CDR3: CASNRLAGIANTGELFF
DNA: TGTGCCAGCAATCGACTAGCGGGGATTGCGAACACCGGGGAGCTGTTTTTT

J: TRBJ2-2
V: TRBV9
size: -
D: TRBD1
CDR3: CASSVGTGRTGELFF
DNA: TGTGCCAGCAGCGTAGGGACAGGGCGGACCGGGGAGCTGTTTTTT

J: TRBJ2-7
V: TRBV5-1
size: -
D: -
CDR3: CASPLPKGHEQYF
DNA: TGCGCCAGCCCCTTGCCCAAAGGACACGAGCAGTACTTC

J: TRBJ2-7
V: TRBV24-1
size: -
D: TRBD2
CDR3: CATSPGGTRARYEQYF
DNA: TGTGCCACCAGCCCCGGGGGGACCAGGGCTCGGTACGAGCAGTACTTC

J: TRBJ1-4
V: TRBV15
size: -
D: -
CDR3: CATSRELGKGAEKLFF
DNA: TGTGCCACCAGCAGAGAGCTAGGCAAGGGCGCCGAAAAACTGTTTTTT

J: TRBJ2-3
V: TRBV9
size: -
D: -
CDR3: CASSVVDSGWEDTQYF
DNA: TGTGCCAGCAGCGTAGTAGACAGTGGGTGGGAAGATACGCAGTATTTT

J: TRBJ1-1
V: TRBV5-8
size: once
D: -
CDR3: CASSLVGGTLNTEAFF
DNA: TGTGCCAGCAGCTTGGTCGGGGGTACTTTGAACACTGAAGCTTTCTTT

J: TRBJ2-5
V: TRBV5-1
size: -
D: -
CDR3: CASSPKFTSRQETQYF
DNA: TGCGCCAGCAGCCCAAAATTCACATCACGGCAAGAGACCCAGTACTTC